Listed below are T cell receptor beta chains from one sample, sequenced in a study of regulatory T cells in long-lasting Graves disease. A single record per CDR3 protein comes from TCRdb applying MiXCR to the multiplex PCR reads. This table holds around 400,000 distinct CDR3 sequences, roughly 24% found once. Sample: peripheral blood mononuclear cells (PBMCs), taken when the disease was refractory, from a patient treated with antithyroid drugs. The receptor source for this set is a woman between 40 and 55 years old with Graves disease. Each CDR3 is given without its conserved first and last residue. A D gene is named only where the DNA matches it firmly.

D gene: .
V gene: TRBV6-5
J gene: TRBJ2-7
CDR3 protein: ASSYSILEQY

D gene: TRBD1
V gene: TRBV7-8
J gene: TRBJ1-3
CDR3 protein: ASTPTETGENTIY

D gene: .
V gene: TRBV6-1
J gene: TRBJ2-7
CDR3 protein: ASRGRVSSYEQY

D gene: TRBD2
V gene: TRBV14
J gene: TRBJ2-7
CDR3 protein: ASSQYLAGSGEQY

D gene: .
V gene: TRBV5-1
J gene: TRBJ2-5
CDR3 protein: ASSSSSGEETQY

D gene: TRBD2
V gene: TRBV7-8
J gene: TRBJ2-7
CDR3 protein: ASSLTGTSGTGEQY

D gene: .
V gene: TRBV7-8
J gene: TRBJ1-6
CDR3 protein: ASSLAESSHSPLH

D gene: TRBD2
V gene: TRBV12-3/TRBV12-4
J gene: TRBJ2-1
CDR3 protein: ASSFRLAGYNEQF

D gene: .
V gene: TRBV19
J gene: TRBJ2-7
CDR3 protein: ASSSPGVSYEQY

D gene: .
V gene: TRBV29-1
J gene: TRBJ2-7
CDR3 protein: SVRAGVLYEQY